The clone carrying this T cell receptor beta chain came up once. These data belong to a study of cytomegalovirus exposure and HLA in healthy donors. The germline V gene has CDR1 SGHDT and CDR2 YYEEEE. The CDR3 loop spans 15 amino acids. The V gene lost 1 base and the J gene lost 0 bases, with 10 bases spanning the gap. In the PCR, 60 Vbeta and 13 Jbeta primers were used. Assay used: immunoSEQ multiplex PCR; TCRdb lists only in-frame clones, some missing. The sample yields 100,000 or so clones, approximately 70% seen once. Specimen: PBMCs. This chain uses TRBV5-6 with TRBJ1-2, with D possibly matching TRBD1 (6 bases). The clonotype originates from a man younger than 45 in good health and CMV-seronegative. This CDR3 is CASSLWTAANYGYTF. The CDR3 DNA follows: TGTGCCAGCAGCTTGTGGACAGCAGCTAACTATGGCTACACCTTC.